One and the same sample provided the 17 T cell receptor beta chains below, sequenced in a study of graft-versus-host responses after intestinal transplantation. Sequencing used immunoSEQ multiplex PCR; TCRdb keeps in-frame clones, though not all of them. The table includes roughly 96,000 clones, 91% detected once. These receptors lack a known antigen. The sequenced sample was unstimulated CD8+ T cells sorted from spleen or lymph node cells, obtained before intestinal transplant. The receptor set was obtained from a human donor who received an intestinal transplant.

This rearrangement joins TRBV6-5 to TRBJ1-5; maybe TRBD1 (6 bases). The germline V gene has CDR1 MNHEY and CDR2 SVGAGI. The CDR3 runs 14 residues. Trimming pared 6 bases from V and 6 bases from J, leaving 15 bases between. The CDR3 loop is CASSPRGEGQPQHF. CDR3 bases: TGTGCCAGCAGCCCAAGGGGGGAGGGTCAGCCCCAGCATTTT.

V is TRBV6-1 and J is TRBJ1-6; TRBD1 matches at 8 bases. The CDR3 is 15 amino acids. J gave up 7 bases and V 10 bases, and 12 bases lay outside the gene matches. Germline lookup yields CDR1 MNHNS and CDR2 SASEGT. CDR3 residues: CATSQMGQENSPLHF. DNA of the CDR3: TGTGCCACCTCACAAATGGGACAGGAGAATTCACCCCTCCACTTT.

The chain links TRBV19 to TRBJ2-1; D may be TRBD2 (6 bases). Trimming removed 3 bases at V and 2 bases at J, with 11 bases between. The germline V gene encodes CDR1 LNHDA and CDR2 SQIVND (reference sequence). CDR3 size: 15 residues. The CDR3 DNA reads as TGTGCCAGTAGTATCTCGGGAGATACCTACAATGAGCAGTTCTTC. Its protein product is CASSISGDTYNEQFF.

The chain recombines TRBV4-2 with TRBJ2-1, with D possibly matching TRBD1 (5 bases). Trimming removed 0 bases from V and 8 bases from J, with 11 bases in between. The germline gives CDR1 LGHNA, CDR2 YNFKEQ. This CDR3 spans 14 amino acids. CDR3 coding DNA: TGTGCCAGCAGCCAAGAAGGGGCGAGTGATGAGCAGTTCTTC. Its protein product is CASSQEGASDEQFF.

V is TRBV7-2 and J is TRBJ1-1; no clear D gene. Germline loops: CDR1 SGHTA, CDR2 FQGNSA. Trimming took off 5 bases at V and 4 bases at J, with 14 bases between the two ends. This CDR3 comprises 14 residues. In DNA form, the CDR3 reads TGTGCCAGCAGCGACCTTAGCAGAAGCACTGAAGCTTTCTTT. Translating gives CASSDLSRSTEAFF.

This chain uses TRBV2 with TRBJ1-1; TRBD1 agrees at 7 bases. From germline, CDR1 is SNHLY and CDR2 FYNNEI. This CDR3 has 14 residues. Trimming removed 4 bases from V and 3 bases from J; junction bases left unmatched: 5. The CDR3 reads CASSGTGWHTEAFF. The CDR3 DNA reads as TGTGCCAGCAGTGGGACAGGCTGGCACACTGAAGCTTTCTTT. The full variable domain, rest sourced from reference TRBV2 and TRBJ1-1, is EPEVTQTPSHQVTQMGQEVILRCVPISNHLYFYWYRQILGQKVEFLVSFYNNEISEKSEIFDDQFSVERPDGSNFTLKIRSTKLEDSAMYFCASSGTGWHTEAFFGQGTRLTVV.

The count of this clone is one. V and J are TRBV15 and TRBJ2-2; 8 bases are shared with TRBD1. Trimming removed 3 bases from V and 5 bases from J; junction bases left unmatched: 8. This CDR3 region has 16 residues. CDR1 LNHNV and CDR2 YYDKDF come from the germline V gene (reference sequence). The CDR3 sequence: CATSSHGDRRTGELFF. In DNA, the CDR3 is TGTGCCACCAGCAGTCACGGGGACAGGCGGACCGGGGAGCTGTTTTTT.

Concerning this clone itself: At one boundary the junction diverges from the germline segment, which might be a read error. This rearrangement joins TRBV7-2 to TRBJ1-1, with 8 bases that match TRBD1. Germline V gene data show CDR1 as SGHTA and CDR2 as FQGNSA. This CDR3 spans 14 amino acids. This CDR3 is CASSSRQGSTEALF. The CDR3, as DNA: TGTGCCAGCAGCTCCCGACAGGGGAGCACTGAAGCTCTCTTT.

The CDR3 DNA sequence: TGTGCCAGCAGCTTTCTGGAGGGGAATGAGCAGTTCTTC. Translation gives CASSFLEGNEQFF. The chain couples TRBV7-9 to TRBJ2-1, with a tentative D call TRBD2 (6 bases). Germline loops: CDR1 SEHNR, CDR2 FQNEAQ (reference sequence). Between the trimmed V and J ends, which lost 3 bases and 7 bases, there was a span of 10 bases. The CDR3 extends over 13 amino acids.

The V and J genes are TRBV5-4 and TRBJ2-1; a weak D match, TRBD2 (6 bases). Trimming pared 6 bases from V and 9 bases from J, leaving 13 bases between. Germline loops: CDR1 SGHNT, CDR2 YYREEE (reference sequence). This CDR3 comprises 12 residues. The CDR3 loop is CASTLGGSEQFF. The CDR3 nucleotides are TGTGCCAGCACCCTTGGGGGGAGTGAGCAGTTCTTC. The whole variable domain, remainder taken from reference TRBV5-4 and TRBJ2-1, is ETGVTQSPTHLIKTRGQQVTLRCSSQSGHNTVSWYQQALGQGPQFIFQYYREEENGRGNFPPRFSGLQFPNYSSELNVNALELDDSALYLCASTLGGSEQFFGPGTRLTVL.

This chain links TRBV2 with TRBJ2-7; 12 positions match TRBD2. With V trimmed by 4 bases and J by 2 bases, 0 bases remained unmatched. The CDR3 contains 14 residues. CDR1 is SNHLY, CDR2 FYNNEI, per germline. The CDR3 nucleotides are TGTGCCAGCAGTGGGACTAGCGGGGCCTACGAGCAGTACTTC. Protein product: CASSGTSGAYEQYF.

This chain joins TRBV7-9 and TRBJ2-1; a possible D gene is TRBD2 (6 bases). This CDR3 has 14 amino acids. Germline CDR1 is SEHNR and CDR2 is FQNEAQ (reference sequence). The V end lost 2 bases, the J end lost 8 bases, and 13 bases lay between the germline ends. CDR3 nucleotide sequence: TGTGCCAGCAGCTTATCTGTAGGGGAGGATGAGCAGTTCTTC. The encoded protein is CASSLSVGEDEQFF.

This clone was recorded only once. The gene calls are TRBV4-1 and TRBJ1-2, with D tentatively TRBD1 (6 bases). V gave up 2 bases and J gave up 4 bases, with 14 bases separating them. Looked up from germline, CDR1 is MGHRA and CDR2 is YSYEKL. This CDR3 is built from 15 residues. CDR3 nucleotide sequence: TGCGCCAGCAGCCAATTTGCAGGGGCGTCCTATGGCTACACCTTC. As protein: CASSQFAGASYGYTF.

This clone occurred once. The J gene is TRBJ2-7, the V gene TRBV7-9, with 9 bases that match TRBD1. Per the germline V gene, CDR1 is SEHNR and CDR2 is FQNEAQ (reference sequence). This CDR3 region has 13 residues. The V segment lost 5 bases and the J segment 5 bases; nucleotides outside the gene matches: 4. CDR3 loop: CASSPGQGDEQYF. The CDR3 region has the DNA TGTGCCAGCAGCCCGGGACAGGGAGACGAGCAGTACTTC.

V usage is TRBV12-5 and J usage is TRBJ2-1; D perhaps matches TRBD2 (6 bases). With 8 bases removed from V and 7 bases from J, the gap between germline ends came to 12 bases. The CDR3 length is 12 residues. Germline CDR1 is LGHNT and CDR2 is FRNRAP. The CDR3 protein is CASSRDPNEQFF. The CDR3 nucleotides are TGTGCTAGTTCGCGGGACCCTAATGAGCAGTTCTTC.

This rearrangement joins TRBV27 to TRBJ2-2, with 7 bases lining up with TRBD1. J gave up 3 bases and V 6 bases, and 4 bases lay outside the gene matches. The CDR3 totals 14 residues. Germline V gene data show CDR1 as MNHEY and CDR2 as SMNVEV (reference sequence). In nucleotides, the CDR3 is TGTGCCAGCAGGACAGGGTCATACACCGGGGAGCTGTTTTTT. This sequence encodes CASRTGSYTGELFF.

This chain joins TRBV2 and TRBJ2-1; D remains ambiguous. The CDR3 has 16 residues. V lost 3 bases to trimming and J lost 8 bases, with 20 bases between them. Per germline, CDR1 SNHLY and CDR2 FYNNEI. CDR3 nucleotide sequence: TGTGCCAGCAGTGAGGTGTCAACGCCGGTGGGCCATGAGCAGTTCTTC. This codes for CASSEVSTPVGHEQFF.